This TCR beta chain was profiled in a study of cytomegalovirus exposure and HLA in healthy donors. Data came from immunoSEQ multiplex PCR; TCRdb stores just in-frame clones and leaves some out. The sample has 100,000 or so clones, around 87% seen once. This clone was seen just once. The CDR3 spans 12 residues. Germline V gene data show CDR1 as SQVTM and CDR2 as ANQGSEA. V was pared by 6 bases and J by 7 bases, with 15 bases between. The chain couples TRBV29-1 to TRBJ1-1; D gene ambiguous. The sequenced material came from PBMCs. This sequence originates from a woman in her late teens or twenties in good health and CMV-seropositive. CDR3 amino acids: CSVTYSRVEAFF. DNA for the CDR3: TGCAGCGTCACTTATAGTAGAGTTGAAGCTTTCTTT.